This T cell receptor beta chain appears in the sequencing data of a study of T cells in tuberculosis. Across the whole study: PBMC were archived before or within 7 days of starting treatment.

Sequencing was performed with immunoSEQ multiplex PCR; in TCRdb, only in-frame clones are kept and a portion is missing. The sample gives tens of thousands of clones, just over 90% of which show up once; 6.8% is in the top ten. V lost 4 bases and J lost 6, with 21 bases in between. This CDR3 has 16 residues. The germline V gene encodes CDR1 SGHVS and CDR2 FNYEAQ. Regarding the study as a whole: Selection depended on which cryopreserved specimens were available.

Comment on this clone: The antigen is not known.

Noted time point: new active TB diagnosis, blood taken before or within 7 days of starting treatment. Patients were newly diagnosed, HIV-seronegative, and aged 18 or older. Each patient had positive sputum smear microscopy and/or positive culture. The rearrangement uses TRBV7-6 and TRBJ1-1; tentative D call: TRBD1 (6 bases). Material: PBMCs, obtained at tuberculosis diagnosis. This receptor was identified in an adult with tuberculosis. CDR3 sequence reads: CASSSWRGGARPEAFF. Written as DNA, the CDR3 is TGTGCCAGCAGCTCATGGAGGGGGGGCGCGCGGCCTGAAGCTTTCTTT.